This T cell receptor beta chain comes out of a study of T cell responses to AZD1222 COVID-19 vaccine. V was clipped by 6 bases and J by 11 bases; unmatched bases: 6. The V gene's germline CDR1 is MNHEY and CDR2 SVGEGT. The CDR3 runs to 12 residues. Some clones are missing from TCRdb's copy, which holds only in-frame ones; the method was immunoSEQ multiplex PCR. The sample records some 120,000 clones, approximately 88% being singletons. This receptor was identified in an adult in good health. The chain carries TRBV6-2 or TRBV6-3 and TRBJ2-1, with 8 bases aligning to TRBD1. The starting material was peripheral blood, obtained on day 0 of AZD1222 vaccination. The CDR3 DNA is TGTGCCAGCAGCCTCGGACAGGGAAAGCAGTTCTTC. It translates to CASSLGQGKQFF.